This TCR beta chain originates from a study of CD8 T cells in ankylosing spondylitis. There are a few counts of this clonotype. Its specificity is unknown. General observations from the study: A motif in TCR beta, a set of about 8 highly homologous variants, appeared characteristic of ankylosing spondylitis blood. In reactive arthritis synovial fluid and blood, some motif variants had been reported before. In ankylosing spondylitis patients, matched synovial fluid reportedly showed significant enrichment of disease-linked clones. As for the disease-linked clones, they showed a CD8+ phenotype and occurred at relatively low frequencies in peripheral blood.

This CDR3 is built from 18 residues. V trimming: 0 bases; J trimming: 4 bases; junction bases outside the gene matches: 9. Germline V gene sequence: CDR1 SGHRS, CDR2 YFSETQ. Each CDR3 protein is one row after TCRdb ran MiXCR on the 5' RACE reads. The repertoire consists of around 280,000 distinct CDR3 sequences, with 15% to 20% occurring once and the leading ten covering roughly 8.3%. Source material: blood, either unsorted or a sorted T cell fraction (not recorded which). The TCR comes from a male donor with ankylosing spondylitis or in good health (not recorded which). This chain links TRBV5-1 with TRBJ1-4, with 10 positions matching TRBD1. For the CDR3, the DNA is TGCGCCAGCAGCTTGGAGGGGACAGGGGCTTTTGGTAATGAAAAACTGTTTTTT. Its protein is CASSLEGTGAFGNEKLFF. The variable domain in full, completed from reference TRBV5-1 and TRBJ1-4, reads KAGVTQTPRYLIKTRGQQVTLSCSPISGHRSVSWYQQTPGQGLQFLFEYFSETQRNKGNFPGRFSGRQFSNSRSEMNVSTLELGDSALYLCASSLEGTGAFGNEKLFFGSGTQLSVL.